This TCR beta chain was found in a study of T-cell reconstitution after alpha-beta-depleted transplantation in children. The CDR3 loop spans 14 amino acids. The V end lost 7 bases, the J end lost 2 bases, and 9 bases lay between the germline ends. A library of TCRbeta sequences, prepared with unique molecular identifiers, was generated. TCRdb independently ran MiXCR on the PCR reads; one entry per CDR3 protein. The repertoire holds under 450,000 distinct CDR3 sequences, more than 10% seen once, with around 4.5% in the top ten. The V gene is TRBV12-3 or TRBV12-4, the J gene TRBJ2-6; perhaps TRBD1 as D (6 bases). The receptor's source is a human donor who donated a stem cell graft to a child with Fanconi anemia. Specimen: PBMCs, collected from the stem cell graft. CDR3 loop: CASTPGAGANVLTF. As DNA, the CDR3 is TGTGCCAGCACCCCAGGGGCTGGGGCCAACGTCCTGACTTTC.